The next 25 T cell receptor beta chains were all read from a single sample in a study of blood T cell repertoires in COVID-19. Method: immunoSEQ multiplex PCR; TCRdb's copy keeps in-frame clones and lacks some. The sample holds about 240,000 clones, roughly 90% seen once. The sample consisted of peripheral blood. The source of these receptors is a man aged 55 to 69 with acute or convalescent COVID-19.

This clone has only one observation. CDR3 sequence reads: CAWSTSGSSNEQFF. The CDR3 nucleotides read TGTGCCTGGAGTACCAGCGGGAGTAGTAATGAGCAGTTCTTC. The chain uses TRBV30 and TRBJ2-1, with 8 bases aligning to TRBD2. Germline CDR1 reads GTSNPN; CDR2 reads SVGIG (reference sequence). The trim removed 2 bases at V and 7 bases at J, leaving 7 bases unmatched. The CDR3 totals 14 residues.

The V call is TRBV6-7, the J call TRBJ2-1, with a possible D match to TRBD2 (5 bases). TRBV6-7 has ORF status, its function being uncertain. There are 13 residues in the CDR3. Trimming stripped 7 bases from V and 3 bases from J, with 10 bases between. The CDR3 reads CASTPDYYNEQFF. CDR3 bases: TGTGCCAGCACCCCTGACTACTACAATGAGCAGTTCTTC.

The chain recombines TRBV28 with TRBJ2-3; TRBD1 might be the D (6 bases). The V end lost 3 bases, the J end lost 0 bases, and 28 bases lay between the germline ends. Germline V gene sequence: CDR1 MDHEN, CDR2 SYDVKM. The CDR3 is 21 residues long. The CDR3 protein is CASSFSYNTRFFGQSTDTQYF. The CDR3 DNA follows: TGTGCCAGCAGTTTCTCGTACAATACCAGGTTTTTCGGACAGAGCACAGATACGCAGTATTTT.

The chain combines TRBV3-1 (or the pseudogene TRBV3-2) with TRBJ1-6, with TRBD1 matching 7 bases. The CDR3 extends over 14 amino acids. CDR1 is LGHDT, CDR2 YNNKEL, per germline (reference sequence). Losses at the gene ends were 1 base for V and 8 bases for J; bases not matched to a gene: 2. The CDR3 reads CASSQAQGDSPLHF. The DNA for the CDR3 is TGTGCCAGCAGCCAAGCCCAGGGGGATTCACCCCTCCACTTT.

This chain uses TRBV30 with TRBJ2-1; 12 bases fit TRBD2. CDR1 GTSNPN and CDR2 SVGIG come from the germline V gene (reference sequence). V was pared by 4 bases and J by 9 bases, with 4 bases of the junction left unmatched. This CDR3 contains 13 residues. The CDR3 sequence is CAWTGLAGSEQFF. DNA for the CDR3: TGTGCCTGGACAGGACTAGCGGGAAGTGAGCAGTTCTTC.

This chain connects TRBV19 to TRBJ1-5; 10 bases fit TRBD1. V dropped 6 bases and J dropped 7; count of bases not matched to a gene: 6. The CDR3 length is 14 residues. Germline CDR1 and CDR2: LNHDA and SQIVND (reference sequence). Here the CDR3 reads CASRWTGGSQPQHF. The CDR3 DNA reads as TGTGCCAGTAGATGGACAGGGGGATCCCAGCCCCAGCATTTT.

This clone showed up just once. The chain couples TRBV4-3 to TRBJ2-1; 11 bases are a match to TRBD2. The CDR3 extends over 15 amino acids. CDR1 is LGHNA and CDR2 is YSLEER in the germline V gene. After removal of 2 bases from V and 9 bases from J, the junction contained 6 bases not matched to a gene. The CDR3 region is CASSQRLAGGSEQFF. The CDR3, as DNA: TGCGCCAGCAGCCAAAGATTAGCGGGGGGGAGTGAGCAGTTCTTC.

V usage is TRBV6-5 and J usage is TRBJ2-2; tentatively, D is TRBD1 (5 bases). The CDR3 runs 13 residues. V shed 10 bases and J shed 7 bases, with 16 bases lying between them. The V gene's germline CDR1 is MNHEY and CDR2 SVGAGI. The CDR3 region has the DNA TGTGCCACCCAGAAGGGGCTGGGCGGGGAGCTGTTTTTT. The encoded protein is CATQKGLGGELFF.

The chain has TRBV19 and TRBJ1-2; D possibly corresponds to TRBD1 (5 bases). This CDR3 has 14 residues. The germline gives CDR1 LNHDA, CDR2 SQIVND (reference sequence). Trimming removed 5 bases from V and 7 bases from J, with 17 bases in between. The CDR3 loop is CASSSVGHGGGYTF. The CDR3 nucleotides read TGTGCCAGTAGTTCGGTCGGGCACGGGGGTGGCTACACCTTC.

The chain couples TRBV6-1 to TRBJ1-1; D not resolved. Per germline, CDR1 MNHNS and CDR2 SASEGT. The CDR3 extends over 13 amino acids. V lost 2 bases to trimming and J lost 7 bases, with 11 bases between them. The CDR3 region has the DNA TGTGCCAGCAGTGAAATACCGGCGGTTGAAGCTTTCTTT. This codes for CASSEIPAVEAFF.

The gene calls are TRBV24-1 and TRBJ1-2, with D unclear. Germline V gives CDR1 KGHDR, CDR2 SFDVKD. The CDR3 extends over 14 amino acids. With 1 base removed from V and 0 bases from J, the gap between germline ends came to 5 bases. The CDR3 reads CATSDFSANYGYTF. For the CDR3, the DNA is TGTGCCACCAGTGATTTCTCGGCTAACTATGGCTACACCTTC.

J is TRBJ2-7 and V is TRBV5-1; tentative D call: TRBD2 (5 bases). CDR3 size: 16 residues. Looked up from germline, CDR1 is SGHRS and CDR2 is YFSETQ. Deletions cut 0 bases from V and 5 bases from J, with 18 bases between. The CDR3 DNA sequence: TGCGCCAGCAGCTTGGCCGCGGGTCAGTATGGTAACGAGCAGTACTTC. It is translated as CASSLAAGQYGNEQYF.

V usage is TRBV3-1 (or the pseudogene TRBV3-2) and J usage is TRBJ2-1; 7 nucleotides match TRBD2. V lost 4 bases and J lost 8; bases outside the gene matches: 8. Germline V gene lookup returns CDR1 LGHDT and CDR2 YNNKEL (reference sequence). This CDR3 has 14 residues. The CDR3 loop reads CASSPWTSLYEQFF. In DNA form, the CDR3 reads TGTGCCAGCAGCCCCTGGACTAGTCTATATGAGCAGTTCTTC.

The chain carries TRBV5-8 and TRBJ2-3; D is uncertain. The germline CDR1 and CDR2 sequences are SGHTS and YDEGEE. The CDR3 extends over 13 amino acids. The germline V and J ends were trimmed by 4 bases and 4 bases, with 10 bases remaining between them. CDR3 sequence (DNA): TGTGCCAGCAGCGTCAGCGCGGCAGATACGCAGTATTTT. Protein sequence: CASSVSAADTQYF.

The chain combines TRBV5-1 with TRBJ2-7; possibly TRBD2 for D (5 bases). V was clipped by 1 base and J by 6 bases, with 17 bases between them. CDR1 and CDR2 (germline): SGHRS, YFSETQ. This CDR3 comprises 15 residues. CDR3 loop: CASSLMAEAGGEQYF. The CDR3 DNA follows: TGCGCCAGCAGCTTGATGGCGGAGGCGGGTGGCGAGCAGTACTTC.

This sequence joins TRBV27 and TRBJ2-3; the D gene is possibly TRBD1 (6 bases). The CDR3 spans 15 residues. Germline V gene lookup returns CDR1 MNHEY and CDR2 SMNVEV (reference sequence). V dropped 5 bases and J dropped 0 bases, with 12 bases sitting between them. Here the CDR3 DNA reads TGTGCCAGCAGTCTTAGACAGGTCAGCACAGATACGCAGTATTTT. It is translated as CASSLRQVSTDTQYF.

The chain couples TRBV27 to TRBJ1-4; D not certain. The CDR3 length is 15 residues. Germline CDR1 is MNHEY and CDR2 is SMNVEV (reference sequence). Trimming stripped 1 base from V and 0 bases from J, with 6 bases between. The DNA of the CDR3 is TGTGCCAGCAGTTTATTGTCCGCAACTAATGAAAAACTGTTTTTT. Translation: CASSLLSATNEKLFF.

This chain connects TRBV10-1 to TRBJ2-7, with 13 positions matching TRBD2. The length of the CDR3 is 17 residues. The germline CDR1 and CDR2 sequences are WNHNN and SYGVQD (reference sequence). Unmatched junction bases numbered 12, after V lost 6 bases and J lost 4 bases. The CDR3 region is CASRRTSGSIRVYEQYF. The DNA of the CDR3 is TGCGCCAGCAGGAGGACTAGCGGGAGCATCAGAGTGTACGAGCAGTACTTC.

CDR3 in amino acids: CASHPRTASSTDTQYF. As DNA, the CDR3 is TGTGCCAGCCATCCAAGGACAGCCTCTAGCACAGATACGCAGTATTTT. This chain joins TRBV2 and TRBJ2-3, with D tentatively TRBD1 (6 bases). V shed 8 bases and J shed 0 bases, with 18 bases lying between them. CDR3 length: 16 residues. Germline CDR1 SNHLY, CDR2 FYNNEI.

The rearrangement joins TRBV7-9 to TRBJ1-1, with D maybe TRBD1 (6 bases). In germline, CDR1 is SEHNR, CDR2 FQNEAQ (reference sequence). The CDR3 consists of 14 residues. V shed 5 bases and J shed 1 base, with 11 bases lying between them. The CDR3 is CASSKQQGNTEAFF. The CDR3 DNA follows: TGTGCCAGCAGCAAACAACAGGGGAACACTGAAGCTTTCTTT.

The chain links TRBV11-3 to TRBJ2-4; weak D call: TRBD2 (6 bases). CDR3 length equals 15 residues. Germline CDR1 is SGHNT and CDR2 is YENEEA. Deletions cut 5 bases from V and 1 base from J, with 12 bases between. Here the CDR3 reads CASSLLGGAKNIQYF. CDR3 coding DNA: TGTGCCAGCAGCCTGCTAGGAGGGGCCAAAAACATTCAGTACTTC. The variable domain in full, with the rest retrieved from reference TRBV11-3 and TRBJ2-4, is EAGVVQSPRYKIIEKKQPVAFWCNPISGHNTLYWYLQNLGQGPELLIRYENEEAVDDSQLPKDRFSAERLKGVDSTLKIQPAELGDSAVYLCASSLLGGAKNIQYFGAGTRLSVL.

The V gene is TRBV7-2, the J gene TRBJ1-2; TRBD1 matches at 7 bases. The CDR3 covers 14 residues. CDR1 and CDR2 from the germline V gene are SGHTA and FQGNSA. V was pared by 4 bases and J by 4 bases, with 6 bases of the junction left unmatched. This chain's CDR3 is CASSSYRGGYGYTF. For the CDR3, the DNA is TGTGCCAGCAGCTCATACAGGGGTGGCTATGGCTACACCTTC.

V is TRBV6-5 and J is TRBJ2-4; 9 bases match TRBD1. With V trimmed by 7 bases and J by 8 bases, 9 bases remained unmatched. This CDR3 spans 14 amino acids. Germline CDR1 reads MNHEY; CDR2 reads SVGAGI. The CDR3 sequence is CASITGGANDIQYF. In DNA, the CDR3 is TGTGCCAGCATTACAGGGGGCGCGAACGACATTCAGTACTTC.

The chain employs TRBV19 and TRBJ2-5; the match to TRBD2 covers 10 bases. Germline V CDR1 and CDR2: LNHDA, SQIVND (reference sequence). Germline trimming cut 7 bases from V and 5 bases from J; bases unmatched to any gene: 10. The CDR3 loop spans 15 amino acids. In DNA form, the CDR3 reads TGTGCCAGTACAAGGACTAGCGGAGGAATGGAGACCCAGTACTTC. Protein sequence: CASTRTSGGMETQYF.

This clone came up once. The same CDR3 can be traced to other DNA sequences in this sample. The chain couples TRBV12-3 or TRBV12-4 to TRBJ1-5; 8 bases line up with TRBD1. The CDR3 loop spans 13 amino acids. The J segment lost 7 bases and the V segment lost 5 bases, leaving 4 bases of the junction unmatched. CDR3 sequence reads: CASSLGQGQPQHF. CDR3 in DNA: TGTGCCAGCAGTCTAGGACAGGGCCAGCCCCAGCATTTT.